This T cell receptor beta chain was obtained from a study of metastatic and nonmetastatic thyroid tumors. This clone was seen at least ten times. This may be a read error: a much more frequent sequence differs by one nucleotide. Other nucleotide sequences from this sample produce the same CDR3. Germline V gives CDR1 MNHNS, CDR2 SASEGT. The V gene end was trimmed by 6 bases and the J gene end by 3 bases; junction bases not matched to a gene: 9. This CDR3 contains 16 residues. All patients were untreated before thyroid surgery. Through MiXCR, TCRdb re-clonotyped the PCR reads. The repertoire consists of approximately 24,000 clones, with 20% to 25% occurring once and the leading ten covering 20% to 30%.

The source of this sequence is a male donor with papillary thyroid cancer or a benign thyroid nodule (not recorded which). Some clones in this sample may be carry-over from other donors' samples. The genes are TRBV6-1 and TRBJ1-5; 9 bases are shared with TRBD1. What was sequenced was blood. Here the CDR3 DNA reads TGTGCCAGCAGCCAGAAGACAGGGGGAAACAATCAGCCCCAGCATTTT. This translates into CASSQKTGGNNQPQHF.